This T cell receptor (beta chain) was sequenced during a study of response to subunit inactivated influenza vaccine. Study results and limitations: Authors suggested each seasonal flu vaccination may recruit only limited numbers of new T cells.

TCRdb used MiXCR to reprocess the RT-PCR reads, holding one entry per CDR3 protein. The repertoire holds roughly 570,000 distinct CDR3 sequences, with 12% to 15% as singletons. A remark on this clonotype: Its matching antigen is unknown.

Trimming shortened V by 0 bases and J by 3 bases, and 10 bases separated the two germline ends. Germline-derived CDR1 and CDR2 are SGHRS and YFSETQ. The length of the CDR3 is 15 residues. The chain recombines TRBV5-1 with TRBJ1-5; tentative D call: TRBD1 (6 bases). This receptor was obtained from a man aged 45-65 years who received an inactivated influenza vaccine. Material: PBMCs from blood, obtained less than 13 days after vaccination. Here the CDR3 reads CASSLGGQFNQPQHF. CDR3 nucleotide sequence: TGCGCCAGCAGCTTGGGTGGACAGTTCAATCAGCCCCAGCATTTT.